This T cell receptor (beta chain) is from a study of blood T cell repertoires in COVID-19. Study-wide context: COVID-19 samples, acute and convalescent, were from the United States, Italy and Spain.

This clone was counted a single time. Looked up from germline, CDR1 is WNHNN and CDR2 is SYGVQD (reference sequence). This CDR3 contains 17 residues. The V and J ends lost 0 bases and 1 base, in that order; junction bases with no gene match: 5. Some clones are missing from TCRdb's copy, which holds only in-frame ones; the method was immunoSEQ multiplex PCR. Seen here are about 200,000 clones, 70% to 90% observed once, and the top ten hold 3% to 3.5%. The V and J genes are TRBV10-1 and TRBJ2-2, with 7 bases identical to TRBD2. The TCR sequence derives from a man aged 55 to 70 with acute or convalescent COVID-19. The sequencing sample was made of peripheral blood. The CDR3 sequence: CASSESLLAENTGELFF. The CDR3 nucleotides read TGCGCCAGCAGTGAGTCCCTCCTAGCGGAGAACACCGGGGAGCTGTTTTTT.